Listed below are T cell receptor beta chains from one sample, sequenced in a study of beta chain features in type 1 diabetes. The repertoire was sequenced with immunoSEQ multiplex PCR; TCRdb's copy has only in-frame clones and lacks some. The data contain 120,000 or so clones, 17% of them seen just once; the ten biggest clones take up around 2.7%. The sample comprised central memory CD4+ T cells from blood. The receptors derive from a man in his late teens or twenties with type 1 diabetes. Both conserved end residues are part of each CDR3. A D gene is named only where the DNA matches it firmly. The size of a clone is reported for some rows only, either as once, few or many, or as a class for expanded clones.

d_gene	abundance	v_gene	j_gene	CDR3nt	CDR3aa
.	few	TRBV7-2	TRBJ1-5	TGTGCCAGCAGCCTGCATAACAGTCAGCCCCAGCATTTT	CASSLHNSQPQHF
.	.	TRBV7-2	TRBJ1-2	TGTGCCAGCAGCTTCACTTATGGCTACACCTTC	CASSFTYGYTF
.	.	TRBV27	TRBJ2-1	TGTGCCAGCAGGCTAGCGTCTATCAATGAGCAGTTCTTC	CASRLASINEQFF
.	few	TRBV7-8	TRBJ1-4	TGTGCCAGCAGCTTAGAGACAACTAATGAAAAACTGTTTTTT	CASSLETTNEKLFF
.	.	TRBV20-1	TRBJ1-1	TGCAGTGCTCCTATGGGGGAAGCTTTCTTT	CSAPMGEAFF
.	few	TRBV6-5	TRBJ2-7	TGTGCCAGCAGGGCGAGGGACGGCTCCTACGAGCAGTACTTC	CASRARDGSYEQYF
TRBD2	few	TRBV28	TRBJ2-5	TGTGCCAGCAGCGGGGGAGGGCCTTCTTCACAAGAGACCCAGTACTTC	CASSGGGPSSQETQYF
TRBD1	.	TRBV5-1	TRBJ2-1	TGCGCCAGCAGCTTGGTGAGACAGGGCTCCTACAATGAGCAGTTCTTC	CASSLVRQGSYNEQFF
.	many	TRBV28	TRBJ2-3	TGTGCCAGCAGTTCTCCAACGACCTTCACAGATACGCAGTATTTT	CASSSPTTFTDTQYF
TRBD1	many	TRBV30	TRBJ2-7	TGTGCCTGGAGTGCCGGACAGGGGTGGTACGAGCAGTACTTC	CAWSAGQGWYEQYF
.	.	TRBV7-9	TRBJ2-7	TGTGCCAGCAGCTTAGAGGAATTAAACTTC	CASSLEELNF
TRBD1	.	TRBV7-9	TRBJ2-3	TGTGCCAGCAGCTTAGCCTCTACAGGGGCAGATACGCAGTATTTT	CASSLASTGADTQYF
.	.	TRBV7-9	TRBJ2-2	TGTGCCAGCAGCCCACAGGGCCCCGGGGAGCTGTTTTTT	CASSPQGPGELFF
.	.	TRBV29-1	TRBJ2-3	TGCAGCGTTGAATTCCCTGGGGATACGCAGTATTTT	CSVEFPGDTQYF
.	few	TRBV7-9	TRBJ2-3	TGTGCCAGCAGCTCCCGACCGAGCGTGGAAACTACGCAGTATTTT	CASSSRPSVETTQYF
.	many	TRBV7-2	TRBJ2-1	TGTGCCAGCAGCTTAAATACGGGGTCCGTGCAGTTCTTC	CASSLNTGSVQFF
.	.	TRBV30	TRBJ1-2	TGTGCCTGGAGTGTCAGGGACACCCGCTATGGCTACACCTTC	CAWSVRDTRYGYTF
.	few	TRBV7-7	TRBJ2-1	TGTGCTAGCAGCCGCACAGGGAGCTCCTACAATGAGCAGTTCTTC	CASSRTGSSYNEQFF
.	few	TRBV7-2	TRBJ2-3	TGTGCCAGCAGTCGCGGACGGCAGACAGATACGCAGTATTTT	CASSRGRQTDTQYF
.	few	TRBV7-9	TRBJ1-2	TGTGCCAGCAGCTTAGCTGACAGGCACTATGGCTACACCTTC	CASSLADRHYGYTF
TRBD2	.	TRBV6-5	TRBJ2-3	TGTGCCAGCAGTTACTGGGGGACTAGGAGCACAGATACGCAGTATTTT	CASSYWGTRSTDTQYF
.	many	TRBV11-2	TRBJ1-1	TGTGCCAGCAGCTCCCGCTTTGGGGGGAACACTGAAGCTTTCTTT	CASSSRFGGNTEAFF
.	.	TRBV7-2	TRBJ2-4	TGTGCCAGCAGCCCCCCTGAAGGGGCCAAAAACATTCAGTACTTC	CASSPPEGAKNIQYF
.	few	TRBV14	TRBJ2-7	TGTGCCAGCAGCGGAGGGCGCGAGCAGTACTTC	CASSGGREQYF
.	.	TRBV7-2	TRBJ2-3	TGTGCCAGCAGCTTAGCTGGGCAGGGAATAGATACGCAGTATTTT	CASSLAGQGIDTQYF
TRBD2	few	TRBV19	TRBJ2-1	TGTGCCAGTAGTATCCGGCAGCGGGGTGAGCAGTTCTTC	CASSIRQRGEQFF
.	few	TRBV29-1	TRBJ2-5	TGCAGCGTTTCGGAAGACCAAGAGACCCAGTACTTC	CSVSEDQETQYF
TRBD1	.	TRBV19	TRBJ1-1	TGTGCCAGTAGTATGGTGACAGGGGGGCACACTGAAGCTTTCTTT	CASSMVTGGHTEAFF
.	.	TRBV4-3	TRBJ2-6	TGCGCCAGCAGCCGTACTTCCCTTACAGGCCGAATCACCTCTGGGGCCAACGTCCTGACTTTC	CASSRTSLTGRITSGANVLTF
TRBD2	.	TRBV5-6	TRBJ2-1	TGTGCCAGCAGCCACTTTCCCGGGACTAGCGGGAACAATGAGCAGTTCTTC	CASSHFPGTSGNNEQFF
.	few	TRBV5-1	TRBJ2-3	TGCGCCAGCAGCTCCCAGGGGAGTTTAGATACGCAGTATTTT	CASSSQGSLDTQYF
TRBD2	.	TRBV30	TRBJ2-1	TGTGCCAGCAGCCCCGGGACTATAACCCTCAATGAGCAGTTCTTC	CASSPGTITLNEQFF
.	few	TRBV4-1	TRBJ2-7	TGCGCCAGCAGCCAAGAAATATCGCGGCTTGTGGCCTACGAGCAGTACTTC	CASSQEISRLVAYEQYF
.	few	TRBV7-2	TRBJ2-7	TGTGCCAGCAGCTTAGGACAGACTCATACCTACGAGCAGTACTTC	CASSLGQTHTYEQYF
.	.	TRBV6-5	TRBJ2-3	TGTGCCAGCAGTTACTTACAGGGCGTCACAGATACGCAGTATTTT	CASSYLQGVTDTQYF
.	.	TRBV7-9	TRBJ2-1	TGTGCCAGCAGCTTAGAACTAGGAGAAAACAATGAGCAGTTCTTC	CASSLELGENNEQFF
.	.	TRBV27	TRBJ2-1	TGTGCCAGCAGCCCACCCACCTCACTAGTTTGGGGGAACAATGAGCAGTTCTTC	CASSPPTSLVWGNNEQFF
.	.	TRBV2	TRBJ2-1	TGTGCCAGCAGTCCACAGGGACCCTTAAACAATGAGCAGTTCTTC	CASSPQGPLNNEQFF
.	.	TRBV29-1	TRBJ2-2	TGCAGCGCCCGTAGTCTGATAGGGACCGGGGAGCTGTTTTTT	CSARSLIGTGELFF
.	.	TRBV15	TRBJ2-5	TGTGCCACCAGCAGAGGGCCAGGGTGGGGAGAGACCCAGTACTTC	CATSRGPGWGETQYF
.	few	TRBV27	TRBJ2-7	TGTGCCAGCAGTTTAAGGAGCGGTTACACTAAGCAGTACTTC	CASSLRSGYTKQYF
.	few	TRBV25-1	TRBJ2-1	TGTGCCAGCAGTGAACACGGGGGCAATGAGCAGTTCTTC	CASSEHGGNEQFF
TRBD1	.	TRBV5-4	TRBJ2-7	TGCGCCAGCAGCCAACAGGACAGGGTAGGCGAGCAGTACTTC	CASSQQDRVGEQYF
.	few	TRBV4-3	TRBJ2-5	TGCGCCAGCAGCCAGGAAACAGGGTTTGAAGAGACCCAGTACTTC	CASSQETGFEETQYF
TRBD1	many	TRBV2	TRBJ1-2	TGTGCCAGCAGGAAGACAGGGAGCGGCTACACCTTC	CASRKTGSGYTF
TRBD1	few	TRBV4-3	TRBJ1-1	TGCGCCAGCAGCCAAGTGTTAATTTTTGCGGACAGGGGCGCTGAAGCTTTCTTT	CASSQVLIFADRGAEAFF
.	.	TRBV5-6	TRBJ2-1	TGTGCCAGCAGCCTCGACGGACGCTCCTACAATGAGCAGTTCTTC	CASSLDGRSYNEQFF
.	few	TRBV4-1	TRBJ2-3	TGCGCCAGCAGCAAGGCCAGGGAGTACACAGATACGCAGTATTTT	CASSKAREYTDTQYF
.	.	TRBV18	TRBJ1-1	TGTGCCAGCTCACGAGATCTACCTGTGATGAACACTGAAGCTTTCTTT	CASSRDLPVMNTEAFF
TRBD1	.	TRBV9	TRBJ1-2	TGTGCCAGCAGCGTAGGGCAGGGACAGCTTAACTATGGCTACACCTTC	CASSVGQGQLNYGYTF
.	many	TRBV4-3	TRBJ2-3	TGCGCCAGCAGCCAAGATTCCTTCACAGATACGCAGTATTTT	CASSQDSFTDTQYF